The sequence of this T cell receptor (beta chain) was determined in a study of blood T cell repertoires in COVID-19. Here immunoSEQ multiplex PCR was the method, and the copy in TCRdb shows in-frame clones only, minus some. This sample carries more than 150,000 clones, less than 90% of them seen once, and the ten largest clones take around 6.5%. Germline lookup yields CDR1 KGHSH and CDR2 LQKENI. This CDR3 spans 16 amino acids. Trimming stripped 3 bases from V and 1 base from J, with 12 bases between. The receptor's source is a woman in her forties or fifties who had recovered from COVID-19. The chain couples TRBV18 to TRBJ1-4; D gene ambiguous. Sequenced sample: PBMCs or T cells enriched from blood (not recorded which). The CDR3 loop is CASSPSGRGTNEKLFF. CDR3 coding DNA: TGTGCCAGCTCACCGTCCGGGCGGGGAACTAATGAAAAACTGTTTTTT.